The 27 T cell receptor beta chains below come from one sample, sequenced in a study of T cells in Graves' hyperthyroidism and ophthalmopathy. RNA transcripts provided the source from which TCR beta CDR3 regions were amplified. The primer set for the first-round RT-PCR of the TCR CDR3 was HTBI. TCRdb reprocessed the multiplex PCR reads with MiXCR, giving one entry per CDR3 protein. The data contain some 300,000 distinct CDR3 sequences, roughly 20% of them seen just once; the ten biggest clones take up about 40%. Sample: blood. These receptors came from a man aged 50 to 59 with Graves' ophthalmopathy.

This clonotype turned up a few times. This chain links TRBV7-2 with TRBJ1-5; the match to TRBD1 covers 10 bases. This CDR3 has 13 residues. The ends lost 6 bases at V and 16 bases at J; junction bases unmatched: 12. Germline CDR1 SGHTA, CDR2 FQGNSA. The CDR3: CASRLAGTGVQHF. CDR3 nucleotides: TGTGCCAGCAGACTAGCAGGGACAGGGGTCCAACATTTT.

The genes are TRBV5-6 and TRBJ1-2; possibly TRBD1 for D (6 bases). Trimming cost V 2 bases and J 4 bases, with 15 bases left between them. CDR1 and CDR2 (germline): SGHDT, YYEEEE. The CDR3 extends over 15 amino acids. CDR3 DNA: TGTGCCAGCAGCTTCTCGGGACAAGCTATCTATGGCTACACCTTC. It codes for CASSFSGQAIYGYTF. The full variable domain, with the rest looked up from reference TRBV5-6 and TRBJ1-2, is DAGVTQSPTHLIKTRGQQVTLRCSPKSGHDTVSWYQQALGQGPQFIFQYYEEEERQRGNFPDRFSGHQFPNYSSELNVNALLLGDSALYLCASSFSGQAIYGYTFGSGTRLTVV.

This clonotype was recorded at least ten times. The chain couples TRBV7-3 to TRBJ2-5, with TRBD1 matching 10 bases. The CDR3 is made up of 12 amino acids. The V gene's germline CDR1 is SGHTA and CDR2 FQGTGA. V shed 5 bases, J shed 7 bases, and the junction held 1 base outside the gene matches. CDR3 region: CASSRTGGTQYF. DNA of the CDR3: TGTGCCAGCAGCAGGACAGGGGGGACCCAGTACTTC. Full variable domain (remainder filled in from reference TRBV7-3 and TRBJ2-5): GAGVSQTPSNKVTEKGKYVELRCDPISGHTALYWYRQSLGQGPEFLIYFQGTGAADDSGLPNDRFFAVRPEGSVSTLKIQRTERGDSAVYLCASSRTGGTQYFGPGTRLLVL.

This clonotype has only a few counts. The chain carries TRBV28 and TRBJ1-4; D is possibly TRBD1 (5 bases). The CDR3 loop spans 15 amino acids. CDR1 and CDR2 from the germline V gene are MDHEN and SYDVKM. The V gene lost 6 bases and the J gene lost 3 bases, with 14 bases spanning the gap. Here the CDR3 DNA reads TGTGCCAGCAGCCGCCTGGGGGGAGCTAATGAAAAACTGTTTTTT. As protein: CASSRLGGANEKLFF.

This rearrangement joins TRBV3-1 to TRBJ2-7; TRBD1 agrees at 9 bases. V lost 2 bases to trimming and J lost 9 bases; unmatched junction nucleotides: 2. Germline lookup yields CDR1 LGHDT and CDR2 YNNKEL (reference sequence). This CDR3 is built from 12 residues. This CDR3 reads CASSQLQGAQYF. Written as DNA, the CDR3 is TGTGCCAGCAGCCAACTACAGGGGGCGCAGTACTTC.

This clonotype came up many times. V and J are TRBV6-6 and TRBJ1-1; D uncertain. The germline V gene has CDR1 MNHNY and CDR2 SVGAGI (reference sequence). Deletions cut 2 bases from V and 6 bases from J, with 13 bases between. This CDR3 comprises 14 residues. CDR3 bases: TGTGCCAGCAGTTACCTAGAATCAAACTCTGAAGCTTTCTTT. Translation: CASSYLESNSEAFF.

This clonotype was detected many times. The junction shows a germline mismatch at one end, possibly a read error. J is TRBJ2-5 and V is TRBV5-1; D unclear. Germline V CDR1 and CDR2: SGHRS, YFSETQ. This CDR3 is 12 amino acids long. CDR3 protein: CASSLGQETQYF. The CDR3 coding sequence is TGTGCCAGCAGCTTGGGGCAAGAGACCCAGTACTTC.

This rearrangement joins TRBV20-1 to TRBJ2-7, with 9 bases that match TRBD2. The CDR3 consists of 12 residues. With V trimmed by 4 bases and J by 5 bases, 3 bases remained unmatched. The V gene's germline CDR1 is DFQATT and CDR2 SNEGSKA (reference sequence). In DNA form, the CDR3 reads TGCAGTGCTACAGCGGGAGGAGACGAGCAGTACTTC. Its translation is CSATAGGDEQYF.

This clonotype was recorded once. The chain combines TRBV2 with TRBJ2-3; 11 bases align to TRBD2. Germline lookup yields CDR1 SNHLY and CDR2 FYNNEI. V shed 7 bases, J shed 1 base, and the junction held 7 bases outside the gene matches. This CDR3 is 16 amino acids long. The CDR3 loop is CASKELLAGGTDTQYF. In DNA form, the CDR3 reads TGTGCCAGCAAGGAGTTACTAGCGGGAGGCACAGATACGCAGTATTTT. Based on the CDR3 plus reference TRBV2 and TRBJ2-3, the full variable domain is EPEVTQTPSHQVTQMGQEVILRCVPISNHLYFYWYRQILGQKVEFLVSFYNNEISEKSEIFDDQFSVERPDGSNFTLKIRSTKLEDSAMYFCASKELLAGGTDTQYFGPGTRLTVL.

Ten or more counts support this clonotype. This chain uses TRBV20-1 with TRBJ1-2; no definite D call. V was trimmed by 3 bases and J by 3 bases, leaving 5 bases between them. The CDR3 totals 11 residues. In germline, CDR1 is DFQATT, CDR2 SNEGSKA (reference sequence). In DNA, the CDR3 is TGCAGTGCTAGCTTGGACTATGGCTACACCTTC. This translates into CSASLDYGYTF.

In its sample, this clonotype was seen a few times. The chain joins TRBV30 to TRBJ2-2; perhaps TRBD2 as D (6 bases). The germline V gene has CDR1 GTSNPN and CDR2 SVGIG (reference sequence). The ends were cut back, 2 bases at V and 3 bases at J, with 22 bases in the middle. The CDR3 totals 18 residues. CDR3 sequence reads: CAWSRGADGGRDTGELFF. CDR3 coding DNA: TGTGCCTGGAGTCGCGGGGCGGATGGAGGAAGGGACACCGGGGAGCTGTTTTTT.

CDR3 nucleotides: TGTGCCGGGCGGGACGGAGGGTTTGACATTCAGTACTTC. It translates to CAGRDGGFDIQYF. The V and J genes are TRBV27 and TRBJ2-4, with TRBD2 as a possible D gene (6 bases). V was trimmed by 11 bases and J by 8 bases, leaving 19 bases between them. Germline V lookup: CDR1 MNHEY, CDR2 SMNVEV (reference sequence). The CDR3 spans 13 residues.

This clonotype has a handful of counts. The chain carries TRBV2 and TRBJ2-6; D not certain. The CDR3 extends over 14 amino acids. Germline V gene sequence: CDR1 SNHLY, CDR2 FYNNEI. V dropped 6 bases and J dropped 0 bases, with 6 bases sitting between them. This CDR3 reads CASSESSGANVLTF. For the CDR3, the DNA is TGTGCCAGCAGCGAGTCCTCTGGGGCCAACGTCCTGACTTTC.

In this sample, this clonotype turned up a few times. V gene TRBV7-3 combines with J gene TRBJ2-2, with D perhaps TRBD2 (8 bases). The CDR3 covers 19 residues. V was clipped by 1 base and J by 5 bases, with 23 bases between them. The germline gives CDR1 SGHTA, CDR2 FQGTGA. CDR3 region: CASSLRQGTSGARTGELFF. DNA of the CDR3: TGTGCCAGCAGCTTAAGACAGGGAACTAGCGGAGCTCGAACCGGGGAGCTGTTTTTT. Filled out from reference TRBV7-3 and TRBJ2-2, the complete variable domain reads GAGVSQTPSNKVTEKGKYVELRCDPISGHTALYWYRQSLGQGPEFLIYFQGTGAADDSGLPNDRFFAVRPEGSVSTLKIQRTERGDSAVYLCASSLRQGTSGARTGELFFGEGSRLTVL.

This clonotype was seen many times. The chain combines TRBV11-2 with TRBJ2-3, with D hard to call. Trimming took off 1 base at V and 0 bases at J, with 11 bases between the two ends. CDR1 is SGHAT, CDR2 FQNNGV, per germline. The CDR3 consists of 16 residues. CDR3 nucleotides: TGTGCCAGCAGCTTAGTTCGGCTCCGAAGCACAGATACGCAGTATTTT. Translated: CASSLVRLRSTDTQYF.

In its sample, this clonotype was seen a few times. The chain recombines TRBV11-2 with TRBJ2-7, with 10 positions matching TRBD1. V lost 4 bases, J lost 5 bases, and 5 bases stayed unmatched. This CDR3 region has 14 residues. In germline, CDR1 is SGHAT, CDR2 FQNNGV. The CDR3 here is CASSSRQGAHEQYF. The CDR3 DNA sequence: TGTGCCAGCAGCTCGAGACAGGGGGCCCACGAGCAGTACTTC.

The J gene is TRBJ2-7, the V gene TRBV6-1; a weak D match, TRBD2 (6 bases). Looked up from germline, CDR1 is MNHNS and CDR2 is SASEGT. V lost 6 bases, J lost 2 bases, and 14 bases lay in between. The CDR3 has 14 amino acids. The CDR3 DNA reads TGTGCCAGCAGCTCCGGGACTCGCGCCTACGAGCAGTACTTC. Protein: CASSSGTRAYEQYF.

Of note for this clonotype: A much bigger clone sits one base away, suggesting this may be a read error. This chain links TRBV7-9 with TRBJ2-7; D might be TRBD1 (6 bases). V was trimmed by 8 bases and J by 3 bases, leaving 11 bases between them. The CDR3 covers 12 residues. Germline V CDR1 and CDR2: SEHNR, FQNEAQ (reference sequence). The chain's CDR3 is CASGEGVYEQYF. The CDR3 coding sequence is TGTGCCAGCGGCGAGGGGGTCTACGAGCAGTACTTC.

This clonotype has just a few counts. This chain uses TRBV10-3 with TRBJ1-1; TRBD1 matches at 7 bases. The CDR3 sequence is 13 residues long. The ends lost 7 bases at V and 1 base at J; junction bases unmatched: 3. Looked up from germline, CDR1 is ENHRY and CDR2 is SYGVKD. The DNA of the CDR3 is TGTGCCATCAATACAGGGGAGAACACTGAAGCTTTCTTT. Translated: CAINTGENTEAFF.

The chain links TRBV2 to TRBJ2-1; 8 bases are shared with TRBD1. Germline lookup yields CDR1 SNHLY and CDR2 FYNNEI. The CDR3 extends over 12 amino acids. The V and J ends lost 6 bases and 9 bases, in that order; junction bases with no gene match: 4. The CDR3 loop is CASSLDRGEQFF. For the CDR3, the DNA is TGTGCCAGCAGCCTCGACAGGGGTGAGCAGTTCTTC.

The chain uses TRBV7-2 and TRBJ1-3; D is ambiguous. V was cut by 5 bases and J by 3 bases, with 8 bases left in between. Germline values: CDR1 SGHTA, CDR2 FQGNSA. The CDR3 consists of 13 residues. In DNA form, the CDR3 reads TGTGCCAGCAGCCCCGGGGTTGGAAACACCATATATTTT. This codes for CASSPGVGNTIYF.

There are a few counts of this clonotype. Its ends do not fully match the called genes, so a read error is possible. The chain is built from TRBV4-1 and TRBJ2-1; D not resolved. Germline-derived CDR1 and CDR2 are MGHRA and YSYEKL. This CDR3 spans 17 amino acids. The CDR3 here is CTSSQLVRQSSYNEQFF. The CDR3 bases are TGCACCAGCAGCCAATTGGTGCGGCAGAGCTCCTACAATGAGCAGTTCTTC.

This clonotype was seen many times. The CDR3 nucleotides read TGTGCCAGCAGCTTCGGGCAATCCGCCTACGAGCAGTACTTC. Protein product: CASSFGQSAYEQYF. V is TRBV7-2 and J is TRBJ2-7; D is uncertain. The CDR3 contains 14 residues. V gave up 3 bases and J gave up 2 bases, with 11 bases separating them. CDR1 is SGHTA and CDR2 is FQGNSA in the germline V gene.

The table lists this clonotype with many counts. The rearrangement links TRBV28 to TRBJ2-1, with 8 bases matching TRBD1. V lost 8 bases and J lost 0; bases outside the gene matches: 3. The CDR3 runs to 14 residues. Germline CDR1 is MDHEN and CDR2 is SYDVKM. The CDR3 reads CASQGASSYNEQFF. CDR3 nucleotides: TGTGCCAGCCAGGGGGCCAGCTCCTACAATGAGCAGTTCTTC. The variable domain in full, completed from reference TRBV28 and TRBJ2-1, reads DVKVTQSSRYLVKRTGEKVFLECVQDMDHENMFWYRQDPGLGLRLIYFSYDVKMKEKGDIPEGYSVSREKKERFSLILESASTNQTSMYLCASQGASSYNEQFFGPGTRLTVL.

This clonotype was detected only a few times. The CDR3 DNA follows: TGTGCCAGCAGTTCTCTGGCGGGAATATACACAGATACGCAGTATTTT. This codes for CASSSLAGIYTDTQYF. This chain links TRBV28 with TRBJ2-3, with D maybe TRBD2 (6 bases). The CDR3 extends over 16 amino acids. Per germline, CDR1 MDHEN and CDR2 SYDVKM. Trimming left V 4 bases short and J 2 bases short, with 16 bases between.

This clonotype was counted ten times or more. The CDR3 protein is CAWSVKGSYNEQFF. CDR3 DNA sequence: TGTGCCTGGAGTGTGAAGGGGTCCTACAATGAGCAGTTCTTC. The chain recombines TRBV30 with TRBJ2-1, with D possibly being TRBD1 (5 bases). Germline CDR1 GTSNPN, CDR2 SVGIG (reference sequence). V lost 0 bases, J lost 1 base, and 7 bases lay in between. This CDR3 is built from 14 residues.

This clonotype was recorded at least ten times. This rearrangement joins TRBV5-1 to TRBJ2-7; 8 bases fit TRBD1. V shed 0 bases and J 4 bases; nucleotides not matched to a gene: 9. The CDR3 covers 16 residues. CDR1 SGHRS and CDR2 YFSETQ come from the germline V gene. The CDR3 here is CASSLAPGQALYEQYF. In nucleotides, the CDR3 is TGCGCCAGCAGCTTGGCCCCGGGACAGGCCCTTTACGAGCAGTACTTC.